Below are 3 T cell receptor beta chains sequenced from a single sample in a study of chemoradiotherapy in HPV16-positive cancers. Method: immunoSEQ multiplex PCR; TCRdb's copy keeps in-frame clones and lacks some. Of some 10,000 clones detected, approximately 91% appear once; the ten largest clones hold under 2%. Source: blood, taken from a patient who underwent chemoradiotherapy. The receptor source for this set is a human donor with HPV-associated anogenital cancer.

This rearrangement joins TRBV5-8 to TRBJ2-2; the D gene is possibly TRBD2 (5 bases). This CDR3 has 14 residues. The ends were cut back, 2 bases at V and 8 bases at J, with 13 bases in the middle. CDR1 is SGHTS, CDR2 YDEGEE, per germline. The CDR3: CASSFGPRGGELFF. The CDR3 DNA reads as TGTGCCAGCAGCTTTGGACCCCGGGGAGGGGAGCTGTTTTTT.

This rearrangement joins TRBV19 to TRBJ2-1; perhaps TRBD2 as D (6 bases). Germline CDR1 reads LNHDA; CDR2 reads SQIVND (reference sequence). CDR3 length: 16 residues. The V gene lost 1 base and the J gene lost 4 bases, with 14 bases spanning the gap. The CDR3 loop reads CASSIVPSVRYNEQFF. The CDR3 coding sequence is TGTGCCAGTAGTATAGTACCTAGCGTAAGATACAATGAGCAGTTCTTC.

This clone appeared once. The V call is TRBV6-4, the J call TRBJ2-7; 7 bases align to TRBD1. With 7 bases clipped from V and 0 bases from J, the junction kept 12 bases outside the gene matches. The CDR3 spans 16 residues. Germline V gene lookup returns CDR1 MRHNA and CDR2 SNTAGT. The CDR3 protein is CASTDIWGQSSYEQYF. In DNA, the CDR3 is TGTGCCAGCACCGACATATGGGGACAGAGCTCCTACGAGCAGTACTTC.